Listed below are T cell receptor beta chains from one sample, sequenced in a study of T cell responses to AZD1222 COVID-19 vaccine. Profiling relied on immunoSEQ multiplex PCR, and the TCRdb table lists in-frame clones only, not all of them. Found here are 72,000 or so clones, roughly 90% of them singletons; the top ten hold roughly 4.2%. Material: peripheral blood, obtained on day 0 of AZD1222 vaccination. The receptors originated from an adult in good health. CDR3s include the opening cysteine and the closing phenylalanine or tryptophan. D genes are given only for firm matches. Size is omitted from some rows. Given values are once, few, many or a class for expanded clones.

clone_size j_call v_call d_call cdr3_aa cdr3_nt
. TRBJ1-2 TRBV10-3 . CAISGGEGYTF TGTGCCATCAGTGGAGGGGAAGGCTACACCTTC
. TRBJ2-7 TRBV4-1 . CASSQVRGGSYEQYF TGCGCCAGCAGCCAAGTAAGGGGGGGCTCCTACGAGCAGTACTTC
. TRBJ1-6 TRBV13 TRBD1 CASTSLDRDNSPLHF TGTGCCAGCACCTCCCTAGACAGGGATAATTCACCCCTCCACTTT
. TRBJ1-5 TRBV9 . CASSATGISNQPQHF TGTGCCAGCAGCGCTACAGGGATAAGCAATCAGCCCCAGCATTTT
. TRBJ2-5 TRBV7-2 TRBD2 CASSLARGGEVSKSRTQYF TGTGCCAGCAGCTTAGCGCGCGGGGGGGAAGTTAGTAAGAGTCGGACCCAGTACTTC
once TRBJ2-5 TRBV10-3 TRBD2 CAITAGLAGGQETQYF TGTGCCATCACGGCGGGGCTAGCGGGGGGCCAAGAGACCCAGTACTTC
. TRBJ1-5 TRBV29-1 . CSVEVAPGQPQHF TGCAGCGTTGAGGTTGCGCCTGGACAACCCCAGCATTTT
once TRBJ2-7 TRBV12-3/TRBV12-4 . CASSLPLSYEQYF TGTGCCAGCAGTTTACCCCTATCCTACGAGCAGTACTTC
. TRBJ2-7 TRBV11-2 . CASSSGTSRMKQYF TGTGCCAGCAGCTCAGGGACTTCCCGCATGAAGCAGTACTTC
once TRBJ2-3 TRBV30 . CAWSVTPDTQYF TGTGCCTGGAGTGTAACCCCAGATACGCAGTATTTT
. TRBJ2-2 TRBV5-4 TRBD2 CASSRGLAGAGTGELFF TGTGCCAGCAGCAGGGGACTAGCGGGAGCGGGGACCGGGGAGCTGTTTTTT
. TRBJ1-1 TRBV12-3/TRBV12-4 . CASRGTGNTEAFF TGTGCCAGCAGAGGTACAGGGAACACTGAAGCTTTCTTT
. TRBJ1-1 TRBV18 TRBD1 CASSPGQEGEAFF TGTGCCAGCTCACCGGGACAGGAGGGAGAAGCTTTCTTT
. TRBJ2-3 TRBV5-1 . CASTRTRGDTDTQYF TGCGCCAGCACCCGCACCCGCGGCGACACAGATACGCAGTATTTT
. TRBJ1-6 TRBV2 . CASSPSAGGGSPLHF TGTGCCAGCAGTCCTTCCGCGGGGGGCGGTTCACCCCTCCACTTT
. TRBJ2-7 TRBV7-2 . CASSPSTGYEQYF TGTGCCAGCAGCCCATCCACGGGCTACGAGCAGTACTTC
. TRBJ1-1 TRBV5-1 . CASSLDSSNTEAFF TGCGCCAGCAGCCTCGACAGCTCGAACACTGAAGCTTTCTTT
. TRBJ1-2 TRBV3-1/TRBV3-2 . CASSQVATGSENYGYTF TGTGCCAGCAGCCAAGTCGCAACAGGGAGCGAGAACTATGGCTACACCTTC
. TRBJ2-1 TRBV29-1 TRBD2 CSVDQSRGGTSSYNEQFF TGCAGCGTTGATCAGTCGCGAGGGGGGACTAGCTCCTACAATGAGCAGTTCTTC
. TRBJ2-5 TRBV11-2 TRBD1 CASSLVGTEETQYF TGTGCCAGCAGCTTAGTGGGGACAGAAGAGACCCAGTACTTC
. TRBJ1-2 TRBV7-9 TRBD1 CASSRDSNYGYTF TGTGCCAGCAGCCGGGACAGCAACTATGGCTACACCTTC
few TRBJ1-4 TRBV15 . CATRYDRGADNEKLFF TGTGCCACCCGATATGATAGGGGCGCCGACAATGAAAAACTGTTTTTT
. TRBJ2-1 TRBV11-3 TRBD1 CASAIQGADNEQFF TGTGCCAGCGCAATACAGGGGGCGGACAATGAGCAGTTCTTC
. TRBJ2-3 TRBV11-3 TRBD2 CASSLATSGRGDTQYF TGTGCCAGCAGCTTAGCGACTAGCGGGAGAGGAGATACGCAGTATTTT
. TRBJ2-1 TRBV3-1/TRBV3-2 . CASSQVVGEQFF TGTGCCAGCAGCCAAGTGGTTGGTGAGCAGTTCTTC
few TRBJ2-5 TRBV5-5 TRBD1 CASSLGGGLETQYF TGTGCCAGCAGCTTGGGAGGGGGCTTGGAGACCCAGTACTTC
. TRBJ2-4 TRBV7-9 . CASSFSGENIQYF TGTGCCAGCAGCTTCTCCGGGGAAAACATTCAGTACTTC
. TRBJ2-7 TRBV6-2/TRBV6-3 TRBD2 CASSRRTSGSYEQYF TGTGCCAGCAGTCGCAGGACTAGCGGCTCCTACGAGCAGTACTTC
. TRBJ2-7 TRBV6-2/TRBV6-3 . CASSYSPYEQYF TGTGCCAGCAGTTACAGCCCTTACGAGCAGTACTTC
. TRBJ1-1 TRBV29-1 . CSVVVSRGNTEAFF TGCAGCGTTGTGGTCTCTAGGGGCAACACTGAAGCTTTCTTT
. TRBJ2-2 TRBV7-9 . CASSLGGGFDTGELFF TGTGCCAGCAGCTTAGGTGGTGGGTTTGACACCGGGGAGCTGTTTTTT
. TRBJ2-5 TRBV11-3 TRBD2 CASSLGLAGPKGETQYF TGTGCCAGCAGCCTAGGACTAGCGGGACCTAAAGGGGAGACCCAGTACTTC
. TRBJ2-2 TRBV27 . CASSLVHGELFF TGTGCCAGCAGTTTAGTACACGGGGAGCTGTTTTTT
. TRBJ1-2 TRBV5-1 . CASSLDGESGGYTF TGCGCCAGCAGCTTGGATGGAGAGTCCGGCGGCTACACCTTC
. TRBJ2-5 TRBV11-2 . CASSLVSGETQYF TGTGCCAGCAGCTTAGTTTCAGGAGAGACCCAGTACTTC
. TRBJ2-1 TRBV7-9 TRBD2 CASSLGVYRGRAGDNEQFF TGTGCCAGCAGCTTAGGAGTTTATCGCGGGAGGGCCGGGGACAATGAGCAGTTCTTC
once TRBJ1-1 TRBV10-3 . CAISGFREGGTEAFF TGTGCCATCAGTGGGTTCCGCGAAGGGGGTACTGAAGCTTTCTTT
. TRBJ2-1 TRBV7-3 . CASSLMGGSGTNEQFF TGTGCCAGCAGCTTAATGGGTGGATCAGGTACCAATGAGCAGTTCTTC
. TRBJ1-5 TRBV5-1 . CASTREREEQPQHF TGCGCCAGCACGCGGGAGAGGGAGGAACAGCCCCAGCATTTT
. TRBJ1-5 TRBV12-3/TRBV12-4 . CASSFQAGQPQHF TGTGCCAGCAGTTTCCAGGCCGGACAGCCCCAGCATTTT
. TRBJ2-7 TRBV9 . CASSPAGHSYEQYF TGTGCCAGCAGCCCGGCAGGTCACTCCTACGAGCAGTACTTC
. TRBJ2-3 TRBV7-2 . CASSLGAADTQYF TGTGCCAGCAGCTTAGGGGCCGCAGATACGCAGTATTTT
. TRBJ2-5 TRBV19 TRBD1 CASSIRAGGGSGTQYF TGTGCCAGTAGTATACGGGCAGGGGGCGGTTCGGGGACCCAGTACTTC
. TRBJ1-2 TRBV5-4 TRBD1 CASSSVRTGDKYGYTF TGTGCCAGCAGCTCTGTCCGGACAGGGGATAAATATGGCTACACCTTC